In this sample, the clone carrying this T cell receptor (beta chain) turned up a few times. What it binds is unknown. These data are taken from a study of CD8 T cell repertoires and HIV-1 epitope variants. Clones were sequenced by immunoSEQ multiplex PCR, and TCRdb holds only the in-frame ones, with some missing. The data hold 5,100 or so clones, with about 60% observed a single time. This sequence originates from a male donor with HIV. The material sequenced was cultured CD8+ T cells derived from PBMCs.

In DNA, the CDR3 is TGTGCCAGCAGTCCGGCCCGTCTAGCGGGAGAGTATGAGCAGTTCTTC. It codes for CASSPARLAGEYEQFF. V gene TRBV6-6 combines with J gene TRBJ2-1; TRBD2 matches at 10 bases. Germline CDR1 is MNHNY and CDR2 is SVGAGI (reference sequence). The CDR3 has 16 amino acids. V was pared by 5 bases and J by 8 bases, with 12 bases of the junction left unmatched.